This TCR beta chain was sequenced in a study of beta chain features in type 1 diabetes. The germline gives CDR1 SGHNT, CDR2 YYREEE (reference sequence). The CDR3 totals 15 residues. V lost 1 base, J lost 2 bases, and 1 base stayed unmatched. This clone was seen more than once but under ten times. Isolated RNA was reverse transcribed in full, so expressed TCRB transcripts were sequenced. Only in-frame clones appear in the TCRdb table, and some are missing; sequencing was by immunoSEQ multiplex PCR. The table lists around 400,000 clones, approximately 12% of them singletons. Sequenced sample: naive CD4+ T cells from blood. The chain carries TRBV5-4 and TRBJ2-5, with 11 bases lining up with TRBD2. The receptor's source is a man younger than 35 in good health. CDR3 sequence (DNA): TGTGCCAGCAGCTTGACTAGCGGGGGACAAGAGACCCAGTACTTC. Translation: CASSLTSGGQETQYF.